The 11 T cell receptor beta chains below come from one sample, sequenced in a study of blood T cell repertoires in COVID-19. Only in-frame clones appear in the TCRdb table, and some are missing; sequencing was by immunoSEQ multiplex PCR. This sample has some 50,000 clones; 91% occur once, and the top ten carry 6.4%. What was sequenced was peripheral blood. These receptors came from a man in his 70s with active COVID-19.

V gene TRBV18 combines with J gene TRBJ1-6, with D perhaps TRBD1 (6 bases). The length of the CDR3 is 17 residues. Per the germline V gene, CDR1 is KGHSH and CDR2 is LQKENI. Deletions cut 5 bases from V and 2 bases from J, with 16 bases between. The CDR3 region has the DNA TGTGCCAGCTCAGCGATCCCAGGGGCCGCCTATAATTCACCCCTCCACTTT. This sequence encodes CASSAIPGAAYNSPLHF.

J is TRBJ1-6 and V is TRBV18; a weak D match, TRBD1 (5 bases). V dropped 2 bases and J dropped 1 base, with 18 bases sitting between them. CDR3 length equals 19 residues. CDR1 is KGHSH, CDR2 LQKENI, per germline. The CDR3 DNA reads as TGTGCCAGCTCACCAGGGGCCCCAGGCCCCTCTTCCTATAATTCACCCCTCCACTTT. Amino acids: CASSPGAPGPSSYNSPLHF.

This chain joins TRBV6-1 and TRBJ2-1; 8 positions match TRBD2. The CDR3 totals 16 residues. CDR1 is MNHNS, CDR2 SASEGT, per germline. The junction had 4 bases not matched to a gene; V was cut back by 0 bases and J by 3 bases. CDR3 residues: CASSEAGLVGYNEQFF. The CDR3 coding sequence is TGTGCCAGCAGTGAAGCGGGACTAGTTGGCTACAATGAGCAGTTCTTC.

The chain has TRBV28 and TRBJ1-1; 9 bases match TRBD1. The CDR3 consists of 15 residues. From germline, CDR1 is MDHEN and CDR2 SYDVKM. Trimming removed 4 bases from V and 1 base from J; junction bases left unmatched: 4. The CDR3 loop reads CASSSRTGANTEAFF. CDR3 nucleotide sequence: TGTGCCAGCAGTTCACGGACAGGGGCGAACACTGAAGCTTTCTTT.

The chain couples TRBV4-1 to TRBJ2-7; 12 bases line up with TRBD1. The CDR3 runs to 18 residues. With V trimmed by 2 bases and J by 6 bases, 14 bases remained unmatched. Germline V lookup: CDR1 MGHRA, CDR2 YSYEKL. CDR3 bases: TGCGCCAGCAGCCAACAGATATACCCGGGACAGGGGGCGACCGAGCAGTACTTC. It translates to CASSQQIYPGQGATEQYF.

The CDR3 nucleotides read TGTGCCAGCAGCCGGGAAAGGGTGTCAACTGAAGCTTTCTTT. It is translated as CASSRERVSTEAFF. V and J are TRBV11-2 and TRBJ1-1; the D is unclear. There are 14 residues in the CDR3. CDR1 is SGHAT, CDR2 FQNNGV, per germline. V lost 5 bases and J lost 5, with 15 bases in between.

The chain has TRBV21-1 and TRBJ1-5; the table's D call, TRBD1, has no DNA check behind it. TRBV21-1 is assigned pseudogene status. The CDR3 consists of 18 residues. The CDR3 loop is CASSKAGRQGQDDQPQHF. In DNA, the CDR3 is TGTGCCAGCAGCAAAGCGGGCAGGCAGGGTCAGGACGATCAGCCCCAGCATTTT.

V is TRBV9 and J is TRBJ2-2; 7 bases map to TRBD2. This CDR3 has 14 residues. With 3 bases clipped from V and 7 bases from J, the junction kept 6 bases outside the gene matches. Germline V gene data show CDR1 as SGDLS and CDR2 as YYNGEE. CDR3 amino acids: CASSEPPGGGELFF. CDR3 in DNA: TGTGCCAGCAGCGAGCCGCCGGGAGGCGGGGAGCTGTTTTTT.

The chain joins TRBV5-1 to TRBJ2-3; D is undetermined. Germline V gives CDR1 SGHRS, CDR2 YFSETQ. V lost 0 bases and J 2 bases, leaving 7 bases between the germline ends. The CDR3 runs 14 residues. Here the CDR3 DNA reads TGCGCCAGCAGCTTGGATCGGGTCACAGATACGCAGTATTTT. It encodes CASSLDRVTDTQYF. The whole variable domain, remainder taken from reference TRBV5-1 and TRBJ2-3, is KAGVTQTPRYLIKTRGQQVTLSCSPISGHRSVSWYQQTPGQGLQFLFEYFSETQRNKGNFPGRFSGRQFSNSRSEMNVSTLELGDSALYLCASSLDRVTDTQYFGPGTRLTVL.

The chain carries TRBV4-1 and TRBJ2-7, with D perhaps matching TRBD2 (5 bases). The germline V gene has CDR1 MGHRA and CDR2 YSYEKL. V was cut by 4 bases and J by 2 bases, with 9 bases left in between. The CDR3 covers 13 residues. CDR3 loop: CASSPTTTYEQYF. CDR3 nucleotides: TGCGCCAGCAGCCCGACTACCACCTACGAGCAGTACTTC.

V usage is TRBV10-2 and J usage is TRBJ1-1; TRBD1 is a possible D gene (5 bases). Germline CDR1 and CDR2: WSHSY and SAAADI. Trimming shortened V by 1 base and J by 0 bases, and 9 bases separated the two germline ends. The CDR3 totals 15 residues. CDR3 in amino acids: CASSEFGRVNTEAFF. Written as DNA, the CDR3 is TGCGCCAGCAGTGAGTTCGGCAGGGTGAACACTGAAGCTTTCTTT.